The sequence of this T cell receptor beta chain was determined in a study of OX40 agonist ivuxolimab in advanced cancers. Study information: Each patient was given ivuxolimab into a vein every 2 weeks, at 0.01 to 10 mg/kg. It was permissible to have had prior anti-PD-1, anti-PD-L1 or anti-CTLA-4 therapy, and around 41% had some. General study results and limits: CD8+ T cells showed, on average, more clonal expansion than CD4+ cells. At 0.1-3.0 mg/kg, partial responders had clonal expansion among the lowest observed.

V shed 6 bases and J shed 2 bases, with 19 bases lying between them. Looked up from germline, CDR1 is SGHTA and CDR2 is FQGNSA. CDR3 size: 16 residues. Libraries were prepared by immunoSEQ multiplex PCR; TCRdb keeps only in-frame clonotypes and omits some of them. Of roughly 100,000 clones in the sample, about 90% are singletons; the top ten hold about 0.73%. Turning to this clone: Its target is not known.

This sequence joins TRBV7-2 and TRBJ1-1, with D possibly matching TRBD1 (5 bases). The receptor was isolated from an adult with an advanced solid tumor such as melanoma, head and neck, liver or kidney cancer. The sequenced sample was CD4+ or CD8+ T cells sorted from blood, obtained in a trial of the OX40 agonist ivuxolimab. CDR3 sequence reads: CASRLTSRGLNTEAFF. CDR3 sequence (DNA): TGTGCCAGCAGACTTACCTCGAGGGGCCTTAACACTGAAGCTTTCTTT.